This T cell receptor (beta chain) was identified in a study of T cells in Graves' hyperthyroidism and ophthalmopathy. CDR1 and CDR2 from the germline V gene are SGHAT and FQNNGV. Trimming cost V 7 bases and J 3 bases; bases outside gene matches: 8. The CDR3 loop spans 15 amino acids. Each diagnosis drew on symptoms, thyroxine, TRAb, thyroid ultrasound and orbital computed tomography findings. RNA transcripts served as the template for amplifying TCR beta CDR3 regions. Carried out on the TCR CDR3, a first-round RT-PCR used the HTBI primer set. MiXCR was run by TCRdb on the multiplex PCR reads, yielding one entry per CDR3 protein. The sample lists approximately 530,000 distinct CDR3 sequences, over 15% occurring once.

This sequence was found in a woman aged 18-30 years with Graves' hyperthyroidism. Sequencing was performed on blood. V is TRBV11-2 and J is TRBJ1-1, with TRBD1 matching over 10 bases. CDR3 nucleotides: TGTGCCAGCACCCACGGGACAGGGGTTTACACTGAAGCTTTCTTT. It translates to CASTHGTGVYTEAFF.